The source of this T cell receptor beta chain is a study of cytomegalovirus exposure and HLA in healthy donors. The study, taken as a whole, reports: It was reported that TCR beta sequences correctly inferred the HLA-A and HLA-B alleles for most subjects. Sequencing artifact likely explains a cluster of highly shared sequence variants. Later analysis suggested links between common viral pathogens and several top significant clusters.

Comment on this clone: Its target is unknown.

The CDR3 covers 15 residues. V was cut by 4 bases and J by 1 base, with 16 bases left in between. Germline CDR1 is SQVTM and CDR2 is ANQGSEA. The PCR employed 60 Vbeta primers together with 13 Jbeta primers. Method: immunoSEQ multiplex PCR; TCRdb's copy keeps in-frame clones and lacks some. The sample carries around 140,000 clones, roughly 74% recorded once. The origin of this receptor is a male donor in good health and CMV-seronegative. The specimen was PBMCs. The chain carries TRBV29-1 and TRBJ1-1, with D perhaps matching TRBD1 (6 bases). DNA of the CDR3: TGCAGCGTTGTATGGGACACAGGACCGAACACTGAAGCTTTCTTT. Translating gives CSVVWDTGPNTEAFF.